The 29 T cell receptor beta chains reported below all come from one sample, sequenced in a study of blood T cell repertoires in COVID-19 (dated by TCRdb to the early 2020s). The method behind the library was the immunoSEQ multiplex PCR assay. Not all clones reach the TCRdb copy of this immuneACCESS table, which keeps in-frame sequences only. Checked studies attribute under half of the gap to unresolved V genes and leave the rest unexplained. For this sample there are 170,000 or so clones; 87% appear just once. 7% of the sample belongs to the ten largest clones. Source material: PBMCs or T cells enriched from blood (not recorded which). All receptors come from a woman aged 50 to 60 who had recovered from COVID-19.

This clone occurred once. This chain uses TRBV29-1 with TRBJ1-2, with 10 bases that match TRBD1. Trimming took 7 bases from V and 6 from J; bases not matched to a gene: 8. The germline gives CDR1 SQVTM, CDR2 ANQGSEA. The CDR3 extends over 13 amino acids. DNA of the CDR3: TGCAGCGCAAGGGACAGGGGTTTGGATGGCTACACCTTC. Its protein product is CSARDRGLDGYTF.

The chain's CDR3 is CASNPTPWQSYEQYF. The CDR3 DNA reads as TGTGCCAGCAACCCAACGCCGTGGCAGTCGTACGAGCAGTACTTC. J is TRBJ2-7 and V is TRBV21-1; the D call TRBD1 from the table was never checked on the DNA. TRBV21-1 is recorded as a pseudogene. CDR3 size: 15 residues.

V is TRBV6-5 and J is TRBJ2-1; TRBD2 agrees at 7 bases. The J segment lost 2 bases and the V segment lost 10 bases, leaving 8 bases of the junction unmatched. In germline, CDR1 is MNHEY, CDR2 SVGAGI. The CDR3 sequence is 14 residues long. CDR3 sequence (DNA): TGTGCCACCAAGACTAGCTCCGCCTACAATGAGCAGTTCTTC. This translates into CATKTSSAYNEQFF.

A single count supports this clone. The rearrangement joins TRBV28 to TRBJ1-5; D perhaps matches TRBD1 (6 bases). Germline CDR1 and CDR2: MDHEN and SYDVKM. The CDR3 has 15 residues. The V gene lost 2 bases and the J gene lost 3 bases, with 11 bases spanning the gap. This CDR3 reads CASSLAGDPNQPQHF. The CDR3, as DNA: TGTGCCAGCAGTTTAGCAGGGGACCCCAATCAGCCCCAGCATTTT. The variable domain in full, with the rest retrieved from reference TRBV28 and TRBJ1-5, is DVKVTQSSRYLVKRTGEKVFLECVQDMDHENMFWYRQDPGLGLRLIYFSYDVKMKEKGDIPEGYSVSREKKERFSLILESASTNQTSMYLCASSLAGDPNQPQHFGDGTRLSIL.

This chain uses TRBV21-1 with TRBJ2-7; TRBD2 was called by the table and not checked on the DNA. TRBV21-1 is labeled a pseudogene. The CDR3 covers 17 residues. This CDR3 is CASSKVERGPLSHEQYF. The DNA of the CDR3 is TGTGCCAGCAGCAAAGTTGAGCGGGGTCCCCTCTCCCACGAGCAGTACTTC.

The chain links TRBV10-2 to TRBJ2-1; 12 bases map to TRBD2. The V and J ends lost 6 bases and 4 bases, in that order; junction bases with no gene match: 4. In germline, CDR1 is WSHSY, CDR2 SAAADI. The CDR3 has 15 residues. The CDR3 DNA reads TGCGCCAGCAGGAGACTAGCGGGGGATTACAATGAGCAGTTCTTC. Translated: CASRRLAGDYNEQFF.

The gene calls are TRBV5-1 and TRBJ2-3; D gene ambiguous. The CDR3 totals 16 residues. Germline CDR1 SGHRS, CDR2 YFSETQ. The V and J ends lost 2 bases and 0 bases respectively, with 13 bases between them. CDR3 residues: CASSFEASPSTDTQYF. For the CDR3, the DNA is TGCGCCAGCAGCTTCGAAGCGAGCCCCAGCACAGATACGCAGTATTTT.

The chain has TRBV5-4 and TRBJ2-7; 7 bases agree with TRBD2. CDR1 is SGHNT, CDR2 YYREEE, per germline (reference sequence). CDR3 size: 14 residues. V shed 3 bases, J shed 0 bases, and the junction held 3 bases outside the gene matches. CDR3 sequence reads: CASSWGGSSYEQYF. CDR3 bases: TGTGCCAGCAGCTGGGGGGGGTCCTCCTACGAGCAGTACTTC.

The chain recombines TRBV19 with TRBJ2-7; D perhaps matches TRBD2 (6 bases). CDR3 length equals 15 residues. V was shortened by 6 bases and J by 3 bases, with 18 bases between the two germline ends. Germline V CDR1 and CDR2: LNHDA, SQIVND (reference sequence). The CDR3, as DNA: TGTGCCAGTAGCTCGGGGCAGGGAGGCTTCTACGAGCAGTACTTC. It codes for CASSSGQGGFYEQYF.

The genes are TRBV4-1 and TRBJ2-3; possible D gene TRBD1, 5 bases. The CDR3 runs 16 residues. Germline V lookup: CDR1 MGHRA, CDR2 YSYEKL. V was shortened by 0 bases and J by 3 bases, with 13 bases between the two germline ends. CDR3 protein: CASSQDRYRSTDTQYF. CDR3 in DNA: TGCGCCAGCAGCCAAGATCGGTACAGGTCAACAGATACGCAGTATTTT.

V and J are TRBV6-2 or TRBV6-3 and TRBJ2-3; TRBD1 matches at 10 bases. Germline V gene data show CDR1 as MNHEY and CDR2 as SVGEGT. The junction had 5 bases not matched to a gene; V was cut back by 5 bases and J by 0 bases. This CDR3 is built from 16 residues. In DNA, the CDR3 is TGTGCCAGCAGTCCCGGACAGGGGGATAGCACAGATACGCAGTATTTT. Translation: CASSPGQGDSTDTQYF.

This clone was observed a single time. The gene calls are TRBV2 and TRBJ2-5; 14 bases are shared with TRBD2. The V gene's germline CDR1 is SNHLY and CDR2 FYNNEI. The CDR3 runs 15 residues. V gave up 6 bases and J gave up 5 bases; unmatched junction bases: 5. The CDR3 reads CASRAGLAGGETQYF. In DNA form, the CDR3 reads TGTGCCAGCAGGGCCGGACTAGCGGGAGGTGAGACCCAGTACTTC.

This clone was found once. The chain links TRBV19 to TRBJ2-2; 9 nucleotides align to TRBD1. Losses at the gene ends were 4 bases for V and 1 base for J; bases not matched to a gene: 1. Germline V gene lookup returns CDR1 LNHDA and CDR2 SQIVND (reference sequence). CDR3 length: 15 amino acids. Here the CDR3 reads CASSNRGQNTGELFF. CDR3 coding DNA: TGTGCCAGTAGTAACAGGGGGCAGAACACCGGGGAGCTGTTTTTT.

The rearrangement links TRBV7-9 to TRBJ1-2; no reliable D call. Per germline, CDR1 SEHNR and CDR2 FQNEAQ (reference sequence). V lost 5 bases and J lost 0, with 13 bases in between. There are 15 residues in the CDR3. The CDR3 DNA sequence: TGTGCCAGCAGCCCAGTCGGAGTATCTAACTATGGCTACACCTTC. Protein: CASSPVGVSNYGYTF.

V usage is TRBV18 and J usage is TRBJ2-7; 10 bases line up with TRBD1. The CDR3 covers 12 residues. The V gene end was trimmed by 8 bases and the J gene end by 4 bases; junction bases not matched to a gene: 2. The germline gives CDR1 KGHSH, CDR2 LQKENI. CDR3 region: CASGQGVYEQYF. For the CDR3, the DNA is TGTGCCAGCGGACAGGGGGTATACGAGCAGTACTTC.

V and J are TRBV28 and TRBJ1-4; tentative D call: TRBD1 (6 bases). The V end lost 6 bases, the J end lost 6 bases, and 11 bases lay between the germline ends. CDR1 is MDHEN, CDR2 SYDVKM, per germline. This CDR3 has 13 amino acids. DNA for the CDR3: TGTGCCAGCAGCGGGACAACATATGAAAAACTGTTTTTT. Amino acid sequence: CASSGTTYEKLFF.

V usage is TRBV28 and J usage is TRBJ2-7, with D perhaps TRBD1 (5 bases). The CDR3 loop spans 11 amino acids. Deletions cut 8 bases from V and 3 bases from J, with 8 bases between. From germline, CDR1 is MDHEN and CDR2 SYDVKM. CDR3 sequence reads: CASQGVYEQYF. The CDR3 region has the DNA TGTGCCAGCCAAGGGGTCTACGAGCAGTACTTC.

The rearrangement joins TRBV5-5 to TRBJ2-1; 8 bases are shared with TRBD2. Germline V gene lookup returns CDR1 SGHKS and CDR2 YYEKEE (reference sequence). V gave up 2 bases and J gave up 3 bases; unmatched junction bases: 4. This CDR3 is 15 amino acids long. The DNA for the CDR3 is TGTGCCAGCAGCTTATTAGCGGGGAACTACAATGAGCAGTTCTTC. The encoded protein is CASSLLAGNYNEQFF.

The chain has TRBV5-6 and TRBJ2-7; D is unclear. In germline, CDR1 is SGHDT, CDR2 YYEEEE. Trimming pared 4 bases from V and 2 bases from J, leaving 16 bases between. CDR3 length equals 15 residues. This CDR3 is CASSRRSLDAYEQYF. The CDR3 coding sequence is TGTGCCAGCAGCCGGAGAAGTCTTGATGCCTACGAGCAGTACTTC.

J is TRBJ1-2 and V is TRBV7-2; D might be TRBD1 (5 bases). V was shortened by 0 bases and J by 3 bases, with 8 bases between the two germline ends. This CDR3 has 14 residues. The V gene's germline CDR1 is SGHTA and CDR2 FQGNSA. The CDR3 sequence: CASSLATGDYGYTF. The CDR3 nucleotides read TGTGCCAGCAGCTTAGCGACGGGGGACTATGGCTACACCTTC.

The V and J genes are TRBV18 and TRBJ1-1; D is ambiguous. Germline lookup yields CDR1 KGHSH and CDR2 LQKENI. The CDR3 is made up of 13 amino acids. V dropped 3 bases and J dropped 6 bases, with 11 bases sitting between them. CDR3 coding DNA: TGTGCCAGCTCACCCGGTGAGATGCCTGAAGCTTTCTTT. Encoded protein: CASSPGEMPEAFF.

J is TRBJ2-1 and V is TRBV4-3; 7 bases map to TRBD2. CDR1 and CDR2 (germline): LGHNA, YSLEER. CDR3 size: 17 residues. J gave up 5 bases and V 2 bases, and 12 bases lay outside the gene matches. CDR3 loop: CASSQSRASGAHNEQFF. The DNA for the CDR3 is TGCGCCAGCAGCCAATCGCGGGCTAGCGGCGCCCACAATGAGCAGTTCTTC.

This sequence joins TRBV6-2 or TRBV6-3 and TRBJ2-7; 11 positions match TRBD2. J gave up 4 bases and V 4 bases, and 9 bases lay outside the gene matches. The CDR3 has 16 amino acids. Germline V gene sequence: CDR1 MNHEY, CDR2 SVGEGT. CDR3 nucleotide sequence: TGTGCCAGCAGTTGGCTCCCGGGACTAGCGGTATACGAGCAGTACTTC. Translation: CASSWLPGLAVYEQYF.

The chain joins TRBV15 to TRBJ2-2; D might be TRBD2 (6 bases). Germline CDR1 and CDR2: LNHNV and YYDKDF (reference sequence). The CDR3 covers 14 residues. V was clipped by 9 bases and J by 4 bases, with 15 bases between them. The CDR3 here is CATRGSPTTGELFF. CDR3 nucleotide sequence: TGTGCCACTCGGGGGTCTCCAACCACCGGGGAGCTGTTTTTT.

CDR3 loop: CASSQGTHNTEAFF. CDR3 nucleotides: TGTGCCAGCAGCCAAGGGACACATAACACTGAAGCTTTCTTT. The V call is TRBV3-1 (or the pseudogene TRBV3-2), the J call TRBJ1-1; TRBD1 is a possible D gene (5 bases). This CDR3 has 14 amino acids. The V gene lost 1 base and the J gene lost 2 bases, with 8 bases spanning the gap. Per germline, CDR1 LGHDT and CDR2 YNNKEL (reference sequence).

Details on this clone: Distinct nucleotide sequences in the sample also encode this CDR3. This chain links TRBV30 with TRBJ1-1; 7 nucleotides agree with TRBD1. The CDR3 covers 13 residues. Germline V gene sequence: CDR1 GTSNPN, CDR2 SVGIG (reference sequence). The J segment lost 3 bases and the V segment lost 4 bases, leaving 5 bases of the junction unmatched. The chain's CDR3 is CAWTGGRDTEAFF. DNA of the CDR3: TGTGCCTGGACAGGGGGAAGGGACACTGAAGCTTTCTTT.

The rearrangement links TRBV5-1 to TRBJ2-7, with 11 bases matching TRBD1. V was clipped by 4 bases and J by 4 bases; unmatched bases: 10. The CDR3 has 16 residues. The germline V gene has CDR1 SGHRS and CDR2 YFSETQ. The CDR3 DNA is TGCGCCAGCAGCCCTAGCCCGGGACAGGGGGTTTACGAGCAGTACTTC. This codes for CASSPSPGQGVYEQYF.

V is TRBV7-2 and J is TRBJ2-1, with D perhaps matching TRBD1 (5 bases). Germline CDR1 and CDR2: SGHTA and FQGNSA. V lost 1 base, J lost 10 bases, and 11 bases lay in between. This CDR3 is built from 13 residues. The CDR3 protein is CASSLGGPKEQFF. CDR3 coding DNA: TGTGCCAGCAGCTTAGGGGGCCCTAAAGAGCAGTTCTTC.

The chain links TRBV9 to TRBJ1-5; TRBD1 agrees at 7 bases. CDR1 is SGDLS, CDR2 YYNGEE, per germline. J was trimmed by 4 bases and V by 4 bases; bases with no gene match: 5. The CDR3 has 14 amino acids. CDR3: CASSPGGSNQPQHF. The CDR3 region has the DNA TGTGCCAGCAGCCCAGGGGGGAGTAATCAGCCCCAGCATTTT.